This TCR beta chain was sequenced in a study of T cells in Graves' hyperthyroidism and ophthalmopathy. Germline CDR1 SGHRS, CDR2 YFSETQ. J gave up 0 bases and V 4 bases, and 9 bases lay outside the gene matches. This CDR3 has 16 amino acids. Template material for amplifying TCR beta CDR3 regions consisted of RNA transcripts. The HTBI primer set was used in a first-round RT-PCR of the TCR CDR3. TCRdb reanalysed the multiplex PCR reads using MiXCR and keeps one entry per CDR3 protein. The table shows about half a million distinct CDR3 sequences, with less than 25% occurring only once. Patients aged 18 to 65 with hyperthyroidism were newly diagnosed, with duration under 2 months. Diagnosis rested on symptoms, serum thyroxine and TRAb, thyroid ultrasound, and orbital computed tomography. This clonotype was recorded many times.

This sequence was found in a man younger than 35 with Graves' hyperthyroidism. V and J are TRBV5-1 and TRBJ1-1; TRBD1 matches at 7 bases. Sequenced sample: blood. The CDR3 protein is CASSGRTGPMNTEAFF. CDR3 nucleotide sequence: TGCGCCAGCAGCGGACGGACAGGACCCATGAACACTGAAGCTTTCTTT.